The clone carrying this TCR beta chain occurred many times. Its antigen is as yet unknown. Each CDR3 protein gets one entry after TCRdb re-called the 5' RACE reads with MiXCR. Of about 530,000 distinct CDR3 sequences in the sample, about 16% were seen once. These data come from a study of identical twins. Study-wide findings and caveats: Diverse VJ usage suggested most zero-insertion clonotypes were not invariant T cells.

These records were also assigned to another study, of yellow fever vaccine responses in identical twins.

Sequenced: CD4+ T cells sorted from blood. The sequence came from a woman younger than 35 in good health.

The CDR3 protein is CASSQEGTSSHRQYF. Here the CDR3 DNA reads TGCGCCAGCAGCCAAGAGGGGACCTCCTCACATCGGCAGTACTTC. The rearrangement joins TRBV4-1 to TRBJ2-7, with D perhaps given as TRBD1 or TRBD2 (5 bases each). V lost 0 bases and J 9 bases, leaving 18 bases between the germline ends. CDR3 length: 15 amino acids. The germline V gene encodes CDR1 MGHRA and CDR2 YSYEKL.